This T cell receptor (beta chain) derives from a study of CD8 T cells in Susac syndrome. For the study at large: When their blood was taken, patients with Susac syndrome were therapy-naive, taking corticosteroids, or taking intravenous immunoglobulin alone. Study-level results: The CD4+ T cell repertoires in Susac syndrome did not show any clonal expansion.

Random hexamers primed reverse transcription of 0.5 to 1 ug RNA. Amplification of TCR beta CDR3 used immunoSEQ multiplex PCR across 54 Vbeta and 13 Jbeta. TCRdb redid the calling of the immunoSEQ multiplex PCR reads with MiXCR, one entry per CDR3 protein. The table shows more than 150,000 distinct CDR3 sequences, with approximately 95% occurring only once. A word on this clonotype: Its antigen is unidentified.

This CDR3 has 10 residues. The germline V gene encodes CDR1 MGHDK and CDR2 SYGVNS. Trimming pared 5 bases from V and 7 bases from J, leaving 0 bases between. The sequenced material came from CD4+ T cells from PBMCs. The TCR sequence derives from a human donor with Susac syndrome. The gene calls are TRBV25-1 and TRBJ1-6; D is unresolved. The CDR3 region has the DNA TGTGCCAGCAGTAATTCACCCCTCCACTTT. The encoded protein is CASSNSPLHF.